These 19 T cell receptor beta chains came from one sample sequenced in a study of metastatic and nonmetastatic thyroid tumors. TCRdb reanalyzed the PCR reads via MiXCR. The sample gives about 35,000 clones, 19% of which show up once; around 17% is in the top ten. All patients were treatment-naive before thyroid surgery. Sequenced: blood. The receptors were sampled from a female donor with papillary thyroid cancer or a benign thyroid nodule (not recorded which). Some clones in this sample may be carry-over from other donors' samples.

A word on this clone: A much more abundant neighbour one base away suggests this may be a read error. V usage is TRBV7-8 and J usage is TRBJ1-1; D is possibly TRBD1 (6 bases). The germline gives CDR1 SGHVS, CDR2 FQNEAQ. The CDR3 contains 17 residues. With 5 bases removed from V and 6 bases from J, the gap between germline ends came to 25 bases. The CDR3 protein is CASSLGGGAILGPEAFF. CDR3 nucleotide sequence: TGTGCCAGCAGCCTGGGTGGGGGGGCTATATTAGGGCCTGAAGCTTTCTTT.

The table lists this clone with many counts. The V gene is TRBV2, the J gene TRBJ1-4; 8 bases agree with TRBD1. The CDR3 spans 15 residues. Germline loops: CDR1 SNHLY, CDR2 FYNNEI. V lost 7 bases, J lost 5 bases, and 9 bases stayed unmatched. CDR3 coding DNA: TGTGCCAGCACCTACACGACAGGGGAAAATGAAAAACTGTTTTTT. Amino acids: CASTYTTGENEKLFF. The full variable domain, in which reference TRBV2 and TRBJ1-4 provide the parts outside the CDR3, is EPEVTQTPSHQVTQMGQEVILRCVPISNHLYFYWYRQILGQKVEFLVSFYNNEISEKSEIFDDQFSVERPDGSNFTLKIRSTKLEDSAMYFCASTYTTGENEKLFFGSGTQLSVL.

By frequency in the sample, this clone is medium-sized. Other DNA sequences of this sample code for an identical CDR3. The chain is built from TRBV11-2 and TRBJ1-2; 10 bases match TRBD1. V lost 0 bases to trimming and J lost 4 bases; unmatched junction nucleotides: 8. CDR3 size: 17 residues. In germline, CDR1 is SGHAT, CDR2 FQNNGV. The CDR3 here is CASSLEYGTGVTYGYTF. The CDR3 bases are TGTGCCAGCAGCTTAGAGTACGGGACAGGGGTGACCTATGGCTACACCTTC.

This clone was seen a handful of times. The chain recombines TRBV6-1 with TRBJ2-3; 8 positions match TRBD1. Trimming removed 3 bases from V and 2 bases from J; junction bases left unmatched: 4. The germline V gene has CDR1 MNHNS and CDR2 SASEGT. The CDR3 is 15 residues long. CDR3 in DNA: TGTGCCAGCAGTGACGGACAGGGACTCACAGATACGCAGTATTTT. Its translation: CASSDGQGLTDTQYF.

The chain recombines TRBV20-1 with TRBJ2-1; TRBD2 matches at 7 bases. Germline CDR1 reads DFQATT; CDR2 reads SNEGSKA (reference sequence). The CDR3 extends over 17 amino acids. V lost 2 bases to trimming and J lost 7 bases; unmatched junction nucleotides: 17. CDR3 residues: CSARLWGREKGLNEQFF. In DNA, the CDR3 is TGCAGTGCTAGATTGTGGGGGAGGGAAAAGGGGCTTAATGAGCAGTTCTTC.

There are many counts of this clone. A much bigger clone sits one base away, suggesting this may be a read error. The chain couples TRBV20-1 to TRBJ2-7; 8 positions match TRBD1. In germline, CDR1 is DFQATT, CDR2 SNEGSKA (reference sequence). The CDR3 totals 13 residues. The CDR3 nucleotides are TGCAGCGGAGTGTGCCAGGGGGCCGGCGAGCAGTACTTC. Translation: CSGVCQGAGEQYF.

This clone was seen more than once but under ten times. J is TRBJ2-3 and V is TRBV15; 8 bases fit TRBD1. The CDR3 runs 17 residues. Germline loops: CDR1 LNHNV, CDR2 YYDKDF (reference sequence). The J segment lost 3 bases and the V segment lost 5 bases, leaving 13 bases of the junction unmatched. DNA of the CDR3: TGTGCCACCAGCGGCAGGACTACAGGGGGACCTACAGATACGCAGTATTTT. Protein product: CATSGRTTGGPTDTQYF. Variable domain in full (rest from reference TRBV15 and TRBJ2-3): DAMVIQNPRYQVTQFGKPVTLSCSQTLNHNVMYWYQQKSSQAPKLLFHYYDKDFNNEADTPDNFQSRRPNTSFCFLDIRSPGLGDTAMYLCATSGRTTGGPTDTQYFGPGTRLTVL.

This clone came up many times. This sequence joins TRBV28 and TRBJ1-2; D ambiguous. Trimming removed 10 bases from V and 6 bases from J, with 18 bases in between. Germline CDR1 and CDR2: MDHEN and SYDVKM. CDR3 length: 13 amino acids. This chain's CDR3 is CATEDPRRNGYTF. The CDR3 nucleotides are TGTGCCACCGAGGACCCGCGTCGCAATGGCTACACCTTC.

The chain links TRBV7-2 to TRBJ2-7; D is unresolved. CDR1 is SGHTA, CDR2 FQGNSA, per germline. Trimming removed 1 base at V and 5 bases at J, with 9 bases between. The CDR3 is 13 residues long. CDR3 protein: CASSLVFGDEQYF. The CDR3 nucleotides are TGTGCCAGCAGCTTAGTATTCGGCGACGAGCAGTACTTC.

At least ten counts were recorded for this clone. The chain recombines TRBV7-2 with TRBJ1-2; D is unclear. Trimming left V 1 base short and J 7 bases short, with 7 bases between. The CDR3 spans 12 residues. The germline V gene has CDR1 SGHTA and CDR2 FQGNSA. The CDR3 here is CASSLGLTGYTF. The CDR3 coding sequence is TGTGCCAGCAGCTTAGGGCTGACTGGCTACACCTTC.

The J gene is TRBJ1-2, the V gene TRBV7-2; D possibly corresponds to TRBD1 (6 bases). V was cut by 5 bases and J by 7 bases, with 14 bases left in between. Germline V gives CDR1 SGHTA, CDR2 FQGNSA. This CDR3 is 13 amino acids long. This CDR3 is CASSADRQVGYTF. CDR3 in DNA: TGTGCCAGCAGCGCCGACAGGCAAGTTGGCTACACCTTC.

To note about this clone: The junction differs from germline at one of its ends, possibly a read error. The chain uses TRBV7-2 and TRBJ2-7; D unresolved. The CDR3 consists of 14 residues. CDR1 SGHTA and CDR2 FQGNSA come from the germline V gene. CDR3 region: CASSLDGPSYDQYF. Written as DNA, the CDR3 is TGTGCCAGCAGCTTAGATGGGCCGTCCTACGATCAGTACTTC.

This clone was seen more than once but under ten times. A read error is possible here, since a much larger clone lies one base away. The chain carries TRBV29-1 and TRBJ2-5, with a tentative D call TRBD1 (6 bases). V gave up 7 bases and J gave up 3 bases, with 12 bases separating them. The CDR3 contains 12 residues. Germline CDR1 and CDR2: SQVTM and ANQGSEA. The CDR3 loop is CSADRWEETQYF. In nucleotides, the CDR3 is TGCAGCGCTGACAGGTGGGAAGAGACCCAGTACTTC.

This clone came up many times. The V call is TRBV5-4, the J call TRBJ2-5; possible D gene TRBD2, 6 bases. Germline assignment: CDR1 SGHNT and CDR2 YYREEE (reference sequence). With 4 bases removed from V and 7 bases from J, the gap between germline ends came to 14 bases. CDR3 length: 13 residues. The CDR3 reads CASSQGDLLTQYF. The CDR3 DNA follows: TGTGCCAGCAGCCAAGGGGACTTACTGACCCAGTACTTC.

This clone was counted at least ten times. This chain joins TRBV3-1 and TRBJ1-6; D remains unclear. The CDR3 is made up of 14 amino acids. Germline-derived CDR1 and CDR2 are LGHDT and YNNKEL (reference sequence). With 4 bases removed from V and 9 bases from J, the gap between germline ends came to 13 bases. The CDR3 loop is CASSRTPTSSPLHF. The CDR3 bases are TGTGCCAGCAGCCGGACCCCGACTTCTTCACCCCTCCACTTT.

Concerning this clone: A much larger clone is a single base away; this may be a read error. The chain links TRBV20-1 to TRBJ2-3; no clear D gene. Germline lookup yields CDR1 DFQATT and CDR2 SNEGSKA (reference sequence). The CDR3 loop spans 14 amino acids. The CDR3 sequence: CSAVSDGRTDTRYF. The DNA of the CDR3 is TGCAGTGCCGTCTCTGACGGTCGCACAGATACGCGGTATTTT.

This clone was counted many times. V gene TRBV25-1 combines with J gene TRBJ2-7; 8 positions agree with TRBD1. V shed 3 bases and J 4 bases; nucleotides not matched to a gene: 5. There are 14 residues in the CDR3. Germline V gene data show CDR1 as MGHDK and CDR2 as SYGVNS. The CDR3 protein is CASSEGQGAYEQYF. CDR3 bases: TGTGCCAGCAGTGAGGGTCAGGGGGCTTACGAGCAGTACTTC.

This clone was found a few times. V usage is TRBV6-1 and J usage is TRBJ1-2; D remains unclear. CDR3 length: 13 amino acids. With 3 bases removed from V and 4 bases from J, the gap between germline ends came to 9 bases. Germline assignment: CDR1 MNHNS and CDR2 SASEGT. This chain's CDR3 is CASSDRLGYGYTF. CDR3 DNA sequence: TGTGCCAGCAGTGACAGGCTCGGCTATGGCTACACCTTC.

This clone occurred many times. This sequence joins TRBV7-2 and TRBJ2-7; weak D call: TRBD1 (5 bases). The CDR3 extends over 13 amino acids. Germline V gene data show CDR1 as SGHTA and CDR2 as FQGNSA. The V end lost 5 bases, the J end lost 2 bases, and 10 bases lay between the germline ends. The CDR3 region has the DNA TGTGCCAGCAGCGGTGGGGCCACCTACGAGCAGTACTTC. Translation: CASSGGATYEQYF.